A single sample is the source of the 24 T cell receptor beta chains below, sequenced in a study of T-cell reconstitution after alpha-beta-depleted transplantation in children. TCRbeta library construction was performed incorporating unique molecular identifiers. One entry per CDR3 protein results from TCRdb running MiXCR on the PCR reads. The repertoire includes about 610,000 distinct CDR3 sequences, roughly a tenth of them detected once, and 4% to 5% sits in the top ten. The sequences come from PBMCs from the stem cell graft donor, collected from the stem cell graft. Receptors originate from a human donor who donated a stem cell graft to a child with acute myeloid leukemia.

This clonotype was seen a few times. This rearrangement joins TRBV12-3 or TRBV12-4 to TRBJ1-1, with a weak D call TRBD1 (5 bases). This CDR3 has 13 amino acids. Trimming took off 9 bases at V and 4 bases at J, with 15 bases between the two ends. CDR3 residues: CASLGGRGTEAFF. CDR3 nucleotide sequence: TGTGCCAGTTTGGGGGGTCGCGGCACTGAAGCTTTCTTT.

As concerns this clonotype: A much larger clone is a single base away; this may be a read error. This chain uses TRBV20-1 with TRBJ2-7; 11 bases are shared with TRBD2. The germline V gene encodes CDR1 DFQATT and CDR2 SNEGSKA (reference sequence). The V segment lost 1 base and the J segment 3 bases; nucleotides outside the gene matches: 2. The CDR3 is 14 amino acids. The CDR3 loop reads CSARAGTSGYEQYF. In DNA, the CDR3 is TGCAGTGCTAGAGCCGGGACTAGCGGCTACGAGCAGTACTTC.

This clonotype came up many times. The chain is built from TRBV4-3 and TRBJ2-5; 10 positions agree with TRBD2. With V trimmed by 2 bases and J by 1 base, 4 bases remained unmatched. This CDR3 region has 16 residues. CDR1 is LGHNA and CDR2 is YSLEER in the germline V gene. The CDR3 DNA sequence: TGCGCCAGCAGCCAAAGAGCGGGAGGGTCCCAAGAGACCCAGTACTTC. Protein sequence: CASSQRAGGSQETQYF.

The rearrangement joins TRBV7-8 to TRBJ2-1; D gene unclear. The CDR3 length is 16 residues. Trimming removed 1 base at V and 5 bases at J, with 15 bases between. Germline values: CDR1 SGHVS, CDR2 FQNEAQ. CDR3 nucleotides: TGTGCCAGCAGCTTAGAGGTCAACCCCATTAACAATGAGCAGTTCTTC. Translation: CASSLEVNPINNEQFF.

This sequence joins TRBV5-1 and TRBJ2-5; D call uncertain. Per the germline V gene, CDR1 is SGHRS and CDR2 is YFSETQ. The CDR3 extends over 12 amino acids. V lost 1 base and J lost 5, with 6 bases in between. CDR3 sequence: CASSLKYETQYF. The CDR3 DNA reads as TGCGCCAGCAGCTTGAAGTATGAGACCCAGTACTTC.

This clonotype was counted at least ten times. The rearrangement uses TRBV20-1 and TRBJ1-2; D perhaps matches TRBD1 (5 bases). Deletions cut 3 bases from V and 2 bases from J, with 7 bases between. Germline V gene data show CDR1 as DFQATT and CDR2 as SNEGSKA (reference sequence). The CDR3 runs 12 residues. CDR3 sequence: CSASRGNYGYTF. In nucleotides, the CDR3 is TGCAGTGCTAGTAGGGGAAACTATGGCTACACCTTC.

The table lists this clonotype with a few counts. The CDR3 protein is CASSLQGAPEQYF. As DNA, the CDR3 is TGCGCCAGCAGCTTGCAAGGGGCGCCCGAGCAGTACTTC. The rearrangement joins TRBV5-1 to TRBJ2-7; possible D gene TRBD1, 5 bases. CDR1 and CDR2 from the germline V gene are SGHRS and YFSETQ. V was trimmed by 1 base and J by 6 bases, leaving 11 bases between them. This CDR3 spans 13 amino acids.

Of note for this clonotype: A read error is possible here, since a much larger clone lies one base away. The rearrangement joins TRBV3-1 to TRBJ2-7; 13 bases match TRBD2. CDR1 and CDR2 from the germline V gene are LGHDT and YNNKEL (reference sequence). CDR3 size: 17 residues. Trimming cost V 5 bases and J 0 bases; bases outside gene matches: 7. DNA of the CDR3: TGTGCCAGCAGCACCCGACTAGCGGGAGGTGACTCCTACGAGCAGTACTTC. It encodes CASSTRLAGGDSYEQYF.

This clonotype was seen a few times. J is TRBJ2-5 and V is TRBV29-1; D is undetermined. This CDR3 is built from 13 residues. Trimming left V 0 bases short and J 4 bases short, with 9 bases between. Germline values: CDR1 SQVTM, CDR2 ANQGSEA. The CDR3 region has the DNA TGCAGCGTTGAAGAGTGGGGATTAGAGACCCAGTACTTC. Translation gives CSVEEWGLETQYF. Full variable domain (rest looked up from reference TRBV29-1 and TRBJ2-5): SAVISQKPSRDICQRGTSLTIQCQVDSQVTMMFWYRQQPGQSLTLIATANQGSEATYESGFVIDKFPISRPNLTFSTLTVSNMSPEDSSIYLCSVEEWGLETQYFGPGTRLLVL.

This clonotype was seen many times. The rearrangement uses TRBV20-1 and TRBJ2-7; D is possibly TRBD1 (6 bases). Trimming left V 6 bases short and J 7 bases short, with 13 bases between. CDR3 size: 11 residues. The germline V gene encodes CDR1 DFQATT and CDR2 SNEGSKA (reference sequence). Written as DNA, the CDR3 is TGCAGTGCCGCGGACAGTAAGGAGCAGTACTTC. Translated: CSAADSKEQYF.

This clonotype has a handful of counts. This chain uses TRBV7-2 with TRBJ2-3, with D possibly being TRBD1 (6 bases). Germline lookup yields CDR1 SGHTA and CDR2 FQGNSA. This CDR3 has 13 residues. The V gene lost 3 bases and the J gene lost 5 bases, with 9 bases spanning the gap. The CDR3 region is CASSFGGRDTQYF. In DNA form, the CDR3 reads TGTGCCAGCAGCTTTGGGGGCAGAGATACGCAGTATTTT.

This clonotype turned up a few times. The V and J genes are TRBV6-2 or TRBV6-3 and TRBJ2-1; 9 nucleotides line up with TRBD2. From germline, CDR1 is MNHEY and CDR2 SVGEGT. Trimming at V came to 5 bases and at J to 2 bases, leaving 4 bases not matched to a gene. The CDR3 loop spans 15 amino acids. The DNA of the CDR3 is TGTGCCAGCAGTCCCCTAGCGGGAACCTACAATGAGCAGTTCTTC. Amino acids: CASSPLAGTYNEQFF.

In this sample, this clonotype turned up many times. V is TRBV27 and J is TRBJ2-5, with TRBD1 matching over 7 bases. The ends lost 5 bases at V and 7 bases at J; junction bases unmatched: 10. Germline CDR1 and CDR2: MNHEY and SMNVEV (reference sequence). The CDR3 has 14 residues. CDR3 in amino acids: CASSMGQQRGTQYF. CDR3 in DNA: TGTGCCAGCAGTATGGGACAGCAAAGGGGGACCCAGTACTTC.

This clonotype was detected only a few times. This rearrangement joins TRBV11-2 to TRBJ2-5; TRBD2 matches 10 bases. With V trimmed by 1 base and J by 5 bases, 7 bases remained unmatched. Germline V lookup: CDR1 SGHAT, CDR2 FQNNGV. The CDR3 runs 16 residues. The CDR3 sequence is CASSLGLAGDGETQYF. The CDR3 nucleotides are TGTGCCAGCAGCTTAGGGCTAGCGGGAGACGGGGAGACCCAGTACTTC.

The chain joins TRBV6-1 to TRBJ2-1, with 7 bases lining up with TRBD2. The germline CDR1 and CDR2 sequences are MNHNS and SASEGT. The CDR3 has 14 residues. The CDR3: CAFGREYRYNEQFF. CDR3 coding DNA: TGTGCGTTTGGGCGGGAGTATCGTTACAATGAGCAGTTCTTC.

At least ten counts were recorded for this clonotype. V is TRBV3-1 and J is TRBJ2-1, with no clear D. The germline V gene encodes CDR1 LGHDT and CDR2 YNNKEL (reference sequence). Between the trimmed V and J ends, which lost 3 bases and 1 base, there was a span of 1 base. The CDR3 loop spans 12 amino acids. The CDR3, as DNA: TGTGCCAGCAGCCAGTCCTACAATGAGCAGTTCTTC. This translates into CASSQSYNEQFF.

This clonotype was detected many times. V usage is TRBV29-1 and J usage is TRBJ2-7; 9 bases match TRBD2. Trimming cost V 4 bases and J 6 bases; bases outside gene matches: 7. The V gene's germline CDR1 is SQVTM and CDR2 ANQGSEA. The CDR3 has 13 amino acids. The CDR3 DNA sequence: TGCAGCGTTGCCTTCCAGCGGGGGGTCGAGCAGTACTTC. As protein: CSVAFQRGVEQYF.

This clonotype has a handful of counts. This chain uses TRBV28 with TRBJ1-4; D is perhaps TRBD1 (6 bases). The CDR3 runs to 14 residues. V lost 8 bases and J 10 bases, leaving 20 bases between the germline ends. The V gene's germline CDR1 is MDHEN and CDR2 SYDVKM. CDR3 nucleotide sequence: TGTGCCAGCGGGGGGGGCGATGGTTCGGGAAAACTGTTTTTT. Its translation: CASGGGDGSGKLFF.

The chain combines TRBV5-1 with TRBJ1-5; D possibly corresponds to TRBD1 (6 bases). The germline CDR1 and CDR2 sequences are SGHRS and YFSETQ. With 0 bases removed from V and 5 bases from J, the gap between germline ends came to 9 bases. The CDR3 covers 14 residues. Here the CDR3 reads CASSLDREDQPQHF. Here the CDR3 DNA reads TGCGCCAGCAGCTTGGACAGGGAGGATCAGCCCCAGCATTTT.

The chain has TRBV29-1 and TRBJ2-5; maybe TRBD2 (6 bases). This CDR3 has 12 residues. CDR1 and CDR2 from the germline V gene are SQVTM and ANQGSEA. Between the trimmed V and J ends, which lost 3 bases and 4 bases, there was a span of 9 bases. CDR3 nucleotide sequence: TGCAGCGTTGACGGAGGGTTAGAGACCCAGTACTTC. Amino acid sequence: CSVDGGLETQYF.

This clonotype was counted ten times or more. The chain uses TRBV5-1 and TRBJ2-7; D call uncertain. The CDR3 extends over 13 amino acids. Trimming took off 4 bases at V and 3 bases at J, with 11 bases between the two ends. Germline CDR1 SGHRS, CDR2 YFSETQ. The CDR3 DNA is TGCGCCAGCAGCCTAGGTGGGGTCTACGAGCAGTACTTC. It encodes CASSLGGVYEQYF. Variable domain in full (rest from reference TRBV5-1 and TRBJ2-7): KAGVTQTPRYLIKTRGQQVTLSCSPISGHRSVSWYQQTPGQGLQFLFEYFSETQRNKGNFPGRFSGRQFSNSRSEMNVSTLELGDSALYLCASSLGGVYEQYFGPGTRLTVT.

The chain links TRBV7-2 to TRBJ2-3; TRBD1 is a possible D gene (7 bases). Germline CDR1 is SGHTA and CDR2 is FQGNSA. Trimming removed 0 bases at V and 0 bases at J, with 10 bases between. This CDR3 has 16 residues. The CDR3 reads CASSLAPGGSTDTQYF. The CDR3 DNA reads as TGTGCCAGCAGCTTAGCGCCAGGGGGGAGCACAGATACGCAGTATTTT.

In this sample, this clonotype turned up many times. The rearrangement joins TRBV29-1 to TRBJ2-1, with 8 bases lining up with TRBD1. Trimming cost V 8 bases and J 8 bases; bases outside gene matches: 17. Germline CDR1 is SQVTM and CDR2 is ANQGSEA. This CDR3 contains 15 residues. The CDR3 protein is CSSTYPDREVDEQFF. The CDR3 DNA reads TGCAGCTCTACCTACCCGGACAGGGAGGTCGATGAGCAGTTCTTC.

The CDR3 spells CATAPILGQGPYGYTF. CDR3 in DNA: TGTGCCACTGCCCCCATATTGGGACAGGGACCTTATGGCTACACCTTC. This sequence joins TRBV2 and TRBJ1-2, with 9 positions matching TRBD1. Germline trimming cut 10 bases from V and 5 bases from J; bases unmatched to any gene: 17. The germline V gene has CDR1 SNHLY and CDR2 FYNNEI. CDR3 length: 16 amino acids.